This entry is about one TCR beta chain. The source of the sample is a study of CD8 T cells in Susac syndrome. Germline trimming cut 5 bases from V and 0 bases from J; bases unmatched to any gene: 7. The germline gives CDR1 DFQATT, CDR2 SNEGSKA (reference sequence). This CDR3 region has 15 residues. The RNA input was about 0.5 to 1 ug, and it was reverse transcribed with random hexamers. Across 54 Vbeta and 13 Jbeta, immunoSEQ multiplex PCR amplified TCR beta CDR3. TCRdb re-called the immunoSEQ multiplex PCR reads through MiXCR, storing one row per CDR3 protein. The table lists some 110,000 distinct CDR3 sequences, just under 95% of them singletons.

This receptor was taken from a human donor with multiple sclerosis. Sequencing was performed on CD4+ T cells from PBMCs. V gene TRBV20-1 combines with J gene TRBJ2-3; 8 bases are shared with TRBD2. CDR3 loop: CSAVSGGASTDTQYF. The DNA for the CDR3 is TGCAGTGCTGTCAGCGGGGGCGCTAGCACAGATACGCAGTATTTT.